This T cell receptor beta chain was found in a study of sequential checkpoint blockade in melanoma. About the research overall: Patients were randomized 1:1 to nivolumab-then-ipilimumab or ipilimumab-then-nivolumab first-line.

Treatment of the sample: randomized to nivolumab then ipilimumab (arm A) or the reverse (arm B). DNA-damaging chemotherapy had not been given to any patient beforehand. From thawed PBMCs, live CD3+CD8+ cells negative for CD19 and CD56 were sorted. This CDR3 has 14 amino acids. V lost 3 bases to trimming and J lost 6 bases, with 12 bases between them. From germline, CDR1 is SEHNR and CDR2 FQNEAQ (reference sequence). Assay used: immunoSEQ multiplex PCR; TCRdb lists only in-frame clones, some missing. The repertoire holds around 15,000 clones, with around half as singletons. The sequences come from CD8+ T cells sorted from blood (inferred from file names), collected from a patient given nivolumab and ipilimumab in sequence. This chain joins TRBV7-9 and TRBJ2-1, with no clear D. This TCR came from a human donor with melanoma. CDR3 amino acids: CASSFPISANEQFF. DNA for the CDR3: TGTGCCAGCAGCTTTCCTATTTCCGCCAATGAGCAGTTCTTC. The complete variable domain, with remaining parts taken from reference TRBV7-9 and TRBJ2-1, reads DTGVSQNPRHKITKRGQNVTFRCDPISEHNRLYWYRQTLGQGPEFLTYFQNEAQLEKSRLLSDRFSAERPKGSFSTLEIQRTEQGDSAMYLCASSFPISANEQFFGPGTRLTVL.